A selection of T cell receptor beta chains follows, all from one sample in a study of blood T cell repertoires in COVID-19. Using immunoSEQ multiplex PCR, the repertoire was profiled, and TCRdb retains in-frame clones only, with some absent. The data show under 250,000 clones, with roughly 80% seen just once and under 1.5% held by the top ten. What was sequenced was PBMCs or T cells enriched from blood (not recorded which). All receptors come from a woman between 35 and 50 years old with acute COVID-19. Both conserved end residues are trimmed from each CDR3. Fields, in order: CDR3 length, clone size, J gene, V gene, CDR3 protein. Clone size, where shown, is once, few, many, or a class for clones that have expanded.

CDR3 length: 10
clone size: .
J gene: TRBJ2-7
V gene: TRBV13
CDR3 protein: ASRTGVGEQY

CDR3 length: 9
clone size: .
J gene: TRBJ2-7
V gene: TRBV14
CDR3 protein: ASSRSGEQY

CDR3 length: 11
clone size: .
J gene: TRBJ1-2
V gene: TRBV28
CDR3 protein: ASSPQTNYGYT

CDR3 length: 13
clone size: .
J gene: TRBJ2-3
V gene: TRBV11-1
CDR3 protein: ASSLWLGSPDTQY

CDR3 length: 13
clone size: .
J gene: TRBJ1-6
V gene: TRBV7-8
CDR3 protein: ASSLVQGINSPLH

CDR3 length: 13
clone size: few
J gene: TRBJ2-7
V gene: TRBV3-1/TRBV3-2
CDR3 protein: ASSQDLGPSYEQY

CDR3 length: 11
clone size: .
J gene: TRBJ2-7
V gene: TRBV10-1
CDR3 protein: ASSGTGGYEQY

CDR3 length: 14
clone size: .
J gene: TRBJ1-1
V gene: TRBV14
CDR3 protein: ASSQLGSYLVAEAF

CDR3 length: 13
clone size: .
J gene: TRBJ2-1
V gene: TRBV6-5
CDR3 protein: ASGRGQVTYNEQF

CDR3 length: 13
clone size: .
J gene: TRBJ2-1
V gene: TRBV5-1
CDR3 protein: ASSSGPGLAPEQF

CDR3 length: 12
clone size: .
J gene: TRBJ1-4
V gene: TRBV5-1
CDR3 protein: ASSLAGNNEKLF

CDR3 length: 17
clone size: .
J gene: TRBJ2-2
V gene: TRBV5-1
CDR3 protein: ASSLMGLLAGRGTGELF

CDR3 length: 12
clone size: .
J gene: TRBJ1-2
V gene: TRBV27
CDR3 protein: ASSSPTVRSGYT

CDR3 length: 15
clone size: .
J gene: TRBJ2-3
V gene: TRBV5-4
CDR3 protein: ASSLKVAGGGTDTQY

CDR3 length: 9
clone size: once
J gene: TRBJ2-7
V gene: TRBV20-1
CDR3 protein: SATRGYEQY